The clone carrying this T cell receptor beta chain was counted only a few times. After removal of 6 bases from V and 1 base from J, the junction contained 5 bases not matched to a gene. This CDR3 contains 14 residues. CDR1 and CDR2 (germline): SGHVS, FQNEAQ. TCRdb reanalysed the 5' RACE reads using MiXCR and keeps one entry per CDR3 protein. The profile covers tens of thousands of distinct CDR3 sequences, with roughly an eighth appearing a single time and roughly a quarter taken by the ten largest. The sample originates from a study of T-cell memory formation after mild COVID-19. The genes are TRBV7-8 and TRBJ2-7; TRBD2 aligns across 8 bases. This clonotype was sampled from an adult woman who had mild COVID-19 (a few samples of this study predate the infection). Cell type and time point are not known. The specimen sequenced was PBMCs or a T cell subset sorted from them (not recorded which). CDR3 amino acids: CASRFGLASYEQYF. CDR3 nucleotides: TGTGCCAGCAGGTTTGGACTAGCTTCCTACGAGCAGTACTTC.